The 7 T cell receptor beta chains reported below all come from one sample, sequenced in a study of T cell changes during pregnancy in multiple sclerosis. Data came from immunoSEQ multiplex PCR; TCRdb stores just in-frame clones and leaves some out. The sample yields about 100,000 clones, about 90% seen once. Here the sequenced sample was peripheral blood, taken after pregnancy. These receptor sequences come from a female donor with multiple sclerosis, enrolled in a pregnancy study.

J is TRBJ2-1 and V is TRBV7-8; 7 bases align to TRBD2. The germline CDR1 and CDR2 sequences are SGHVS and FQNEAQ. CDR3 length: 16 residues. Unmatched junction bases numbered 11, after V lost 4 bases and J lost 5 bases. CDR3 residues: CASSSVRAGKNNEQFF. The CDR3 DNA sequence: TGTGCCAGCAGCTCAGTCAGAGCGGGGAAAAACAATGAGCAGTTCTTC.

The rearrangement links TRBV5-8 to TRBJ2-5; D is ambiguous. The V gene's germline CDR1 is SGHTS and CDR2 YDEGEE. This CDR3 is 13 amino acids long. V gave up 4 bases and J gave up 1 base, with 8 bases separating them. The CDR3 is CASSLMAQETQYF. CDR3 DNA sequence: TGTGCCAGCAGCCTGATGGCCCAAGAGACCCAGTACTTC.

The chain couples TRBV11-1 to TRBJ2-1; tentative D call: TRBD1 (6 bases). The CDR3 length is 16 residues. The V gene's germline CDR1 is SGHAT and CDR2 FQDESV (reference sequence). V was pared by 4 bases and J by 1 base, with 14 bases between. The DNA of the CDR3 is TGTGCCAGCAGCTCAACGTACAGGGCATCCTACAATGAGCAGTTCTTC. It translates to CASSSTYRASYNEQFF.

This clone appeared a single time. The chain joins TRBV30 to TRBJ1-4; 9 bases are shared with TRBD1. CDR3 length: 14 residues. Per the germline V gene, CDR1 is GTSNPN and CDR2 is SVGIG (reference sequence). V lost 4 bases, J lost 5 bases, and 5 bases stayed unmatched. The CDR3 region has the DNA TGTGCCTGGAATCCCGGGACAGGGAATGAAAAACTGTTTTTT. It translates to CAWNPGTGNEKLFF.

The chain couples TRBV28 to TRBJ1-1; 8 bases agree with TRBD1. V lost 7 bases to trimming and J lost 3 bases; unmatched junction nucleotides: 10. Germline CDR1 MDHEN, CDR2 SYDVKM. This CDR3 is built from 15 residues. The CDR3 region is CASTSIQGADTEAFF. CDR3 nucleotide sequence: TGTGCCAGCACCTCAATCCAGGGGGCGGACACTGAAGCTTTCTTT.

The genes are TRBV6-1 and TRBJ2-7; tentatively, D is TRBD1 (5 bases). CDR1 is MNHNS, CDR2 SASEGT, per germline. The CDR3 is 13 residues long. V was shortened by 6 bases and J by 4 bases, with 13 bases between the two germline ends. In nucleotides, the CDR3 is TGTGCCAGCAGGTTGCAGGGATGGTACGAGCAGTACTTC. The encoded protein is CASRLQGWYEQYF.

V is TRBV15 and J is TRBJ1-3; D might be TRBD1 (5 bases). V lost 0 bases and J lost 2, with 8 bases in between. Germline loops: CDR1 LNHNV, CDR2 YYDKDF (reference sequence). CDR3 size: 15 residues. In DNA, the CDR3 is TGTGCCACCAGCAGAGACAGGGAGGCTGGAAACACCATATATTTT. This gives the protein CATSRDREAGNTIYF.